Listed here are 17 T cell receptor beta chains from one sample, sequenced in a study of cytomegalovirus exposure and HLA in healthy donors. This PCR relied on a set of 60 Vbeta primers and 13 Jbeta primers. Clones were read by immunoSEQ multiplex PCR, and TCRdb kept only the in-frame ones, dropping some. The sample consists of about 190,000 clones, around 80% of them appearing once. Sequencing was done on a sample of PBMCs. These receptors were obtained from a man aged 40-55 years in good health and CMV-seropositive.

V is TRBV15 and J is TRBJ2-2; 9 bases line up with TRBD1. After removal of 1 base from V and 2 bases from J, the junction contained 2 bases not matched to a gene. Germline V gene data show CDR1 as LNHNV and CDR2 as YYDKDF (reference sequence). CDR3 length: 16 amino acids. CDR3 amino acids: CATSRGGQGNTGELFF. Here the CDR3 DNA reads TGTGCCACCAGCAGAGGGGGACAGGGAAACACCGGGGAGCTGTTTTTT.

The J gene is TRBJ2-7, the V gene TRBV6-5, with D maybe TRBD2 (5 bases). The CDR3 has 14 amino acids. The V and J ends lost 5 bases and 1 base respectively, with 12 bases between them. In germline, CDR1 is MNHEY, CDR2 SVGAGI. The chain's CDR3 is CASSQLEDSYEQYF. The DNA of the CDR3 is TGTGCCAGCAGTCAACTAGAGGATTCCTACGAGCAGTACTTC.

This clone was seen just once. The V and J genes are TRBV27 and TRBJ2-3, with TRBD1 matching 7 bases. CDR3 length: 12 amino acids. V dropped 8 bases and J dropped 1; count of bases not matched to a gene: 0. Germline V gives CDR1 MNHEY, CDR2 SMNVEV (reference sequence). This CDR3 reads CASGQGTDTQYF. The CDR3 bases are TGTGCCAGCGGACAGGGCACAGATACGCAGTATTTT.

The chain employs TRBV9 and TRBJ2-1, with D maybe TRBD1 (6 bases). Germline V gene data show CDR1 as SGDLS and CDR2 as YYNGEE. The V gene lost 4 bases and the J gene lost 4 bases, with 12 bases spanning the gap. The CDR3 loop spans 14 amino acids. CDR3 DNA: TGTGCCAGCAGCACCAATCAGGGGTACAATGAGCAGTTCTTC. Translating it yields CASSTNQGYNEQFF.

The rearrangement links TRBV6-5 to TRBJ1-2; TRBD1 matches at 7 bases. V lost 5 bases to trimming and J lost 3 bases; unmatched junction nucleotides: 3. In germline, CDR1 is MNHEY, CDR2 SVGAGI. The CDR3 consists of 13 residues. The CDR3 bases are TGTGCCAGCAGTGCGGACAGGCACTATGGCTACACCTTC. Translated, it gives CASSADRHYGYTF.

This sequence joins TRBV18 and TRBJ2-7; TRBD1 is a possible D gene (6 bases). The germline CDR1 and CDR2 sequences are KGHSH and LQKENI. V was shortened by 5 bases and J by 5 bases, with 19 bases between the two germline ends. The CDR3 loop spans 15 amino acids. CDR3 amino acids: CASSASQGGYNEQYF. The CDR3 DNA follows: TGTGCCAGCTCAGCTTCACAGGGTGGGTACAACGAGCAGTACTTC.

J is TRBJ2-7 and V is TRBV19; TRBD1 is a possible D gene (6 bases). The CDR3 covers 12 residues. Trimming shortened V by 7 bases and J by 7 bases, and 14 bases separated the two germline ends. The germline CDR1 and CDR2 sequences are LNHDA and SQIVND (reference sequence). DNA for the CDR3: TGTGCCAGTACCACGGACAGCCAGGAGCAGTACTTC. As protein: CASTTDSQEQYF. The full variable domain, completed using reference TRBV19 and TRBJ2-7, is DGGITQSPKYLFRKEGQNVTLSCEQNLNHDAMYWYRQDPGQGLRLIYYSQIVNDFQKGDIAEGYSVSREKKESFPLTVTSAQKNPTAFYLCASTTDSQEQYFGPGTRLTVT.

Written as DNA, the CDR3 is TGTGCCAGCAGTCGCCCGGGACAGGGTGTTTCTGGGGCCAACGTCCTGACTTTC. It codes for CASSRPGQGVSGANVLTF. The chain has TRBV28 and TRBJ2-6; 9 bases agree with TRBD1. Per germline, CDR1 MDHEN and CDR2 SYDVKM. The CDR3 contains 18 residues. Trimming at V came to 5 bases and at J to 1 base, leaving 9 bases not matched to a gene.

For this clone: Other DNA sequences of this sample code for an identical CDR3. The chain combines TRBV7-2 with TRBJ2-4; no firm D call. V lost 6 bases and J 0 bases, leaving 6 bases between the germline ends. There are 13 residues in the CDR3. The germline V gene encodes CDR1 SGHTA and CDR2 FQGNSA. The chain's CDR3 is CASSSVAKNIQYF. Written as DNA, the CDR3 is TGTGCCAGCAGTTCAGTAGCCAAAAACATTCAGTACTTC.

The chain links TRBV30 to TRBJ1-4; 8 bases align to TRBD1. This CDR3 contains 16 residues. The V segment lost 3 bases and the J segment 0 bases; nucleotides outside the gene matches: 6. Looked up from germline, CDR1 is GTSNPN and CDR2 is SVGIG (reference sequence). CDR3 nucleotide sequence: TGTGCCTGGAGGACCACAGGGGGGCCAACTAATGAAAAACTGTTTTTT. Protein product: CAWRTTGGPTNEKLFF.

This sequence joins TRBV7-9 and TRBJ1-2, with a weak D call TRBD1 (6 bases). CDR3 length equals 15 residues. The germline gives CDR1 SEHNR, CDR2 FQNEAQ (reference sequence). V lost 4 bases and J lost 0, with 12 bases in between. The CDR3 loop reads CASSWSGDANYGYTF. Here the CDR3 DNA reads TGTGCCAGCAGCTGGTCAGGGGATGCTAACTATGGCTACACCTTC.

The genes are TRBV9 and TRBJ2-5; D is undetermined. The end of the DNA is better explained by TRBJ2-7, so the J call may be wrong. The CDR3 is 15 amino acids. The germline gives CDR1 SGDLS, CDR2 YYNGEE. The CDR3 region is CASSFLPTLSYEQYF. The CDR3 bases are TGTGCCAGCAGCTTTTTACCCACTCTCTCCTACGAGCAGTACTTC.

About this clone: A read error may account for a junction end that differs from germline. The chain carries TRBV7-7 and TRBJ2-2; 8 nucleotides line up with TRBD2. This CDR3 has 16 residues. Germline-derived CDR1 and CDR2 are SSHAT and FNYEAQ (reference sequence). CDR3 in DNA: TGTGCTAGCAGCCTCCAGCGGGGGCCGATGATCGGGGAGCTGTTTTTT. Translation: CASSLQRGPMIGELFF.

V usage is TRBV19 and J usage is TRBJ1-5; D perhaps matches TRBD1 (5 bases). V lost 1 base and J lost 1, with 11 bases in between. Germline assignment: CDR1 LNHDA and CDR2 SQIVND (reference sequence). This CDR3 has 16 amino acids. The CDR3 sequence is CASSIVRQLSNQPQHF. The CDR3 DNA follows: TGTGCCAGTAGTATAGTGAGACAGCTAAGCAATCAGCCCCAGCATTTT.

The V gene is TRBV5-6, the J gene TRBJ2-5; no firm D call. The CDR3 runs to 15 residues. V lost 2 bases to trimming and J lost 4 bases, with 15 bases between them. CDR1 and CDR2 (germline): SGHDT, YYEEEE. The CDR3 spells CASSLRHLPRETQYF. The CDR3, as DNA: TGTGCCAGCAGCTTAAGACACCTCCCCCGAGAGACCCAGTACTTC.

The J gene is TRBJ1-2, the V gene TRBV7-2; D possibly corresponds to TRBD1 (5 bases). CDR1 is SGHTA, CDR2 FQGNSA, per germline. Trimming stripped 0 bases from V and 7 bases from J, with 15 bases between. The CDR3 contains 15 residues. The CDR3 DNA reads TGTGCCAGCAGCTTAGCTAGACAGAGCTTGGGTGGCTACACCTTC. It translates to CASSLARQSLGGYTF.

The chain carries TRBV25-1 and TRBJ1-6; a weak D match, TRBD1 (6 bases). Per germline, CDR1 MGHDK and CDR2 SYGVNS. This CDR3 spans 13 amino acids. V dropped 6 bases and J dropped 9 bases, with 12 bases sitting between them. CDR3: CASSGTLLSPLHF. DNA for the CDR3: TGTGCCAGCAGCGGGACACTACTTTCACCCCTCCACTTT.